The 12 T cell receptor beta chains presented below share a single source sample, sequenced in a study of shared clonotypes between healthy human individuals. Repertoires were generated with immunoSEQ multiplex PCR, while TCRdb's copy carries only in-frame clones and drops some. The table lists around 750,000 clones, around 74% of them singletons. The sequencing input was memory CD4+ T cells sorted from blood. Described subset: CD45RA-negative fraction. The receptors were sampled from a young woman in good health.

J is TRBJ1-2 and V is TRBV6-6, with TRBD1 identical over 10 bases. Germline CDR1 is MNHNY and CDR2 is SVGAGI (reference sequence). After removal of 4 bases from V and 4 bases from J, the junction contained 6 bases not matched to a gene. The CDR3 is 15 amino acids. The CDR3 coding sequence is TGTGCCAGCAGTTCCGGGACAGGGGTGGGCTATGGCTACACCTTC. Translated: CASSSGTGVGYGYTF.

The genes are TRBV10-2 and TRBJ1-2, with D unclear. CDR1 WSHSY and CDR2 SAAADI come from the germline V gene. Trimming removed 4 bases from V and 0 bases from J, with 9 bases in between. The CDR3 consists of 14 residues. CDR3 bases: TGCGCCAGCAGTGGCCTAACAGCTAACTATGGCTACACCTTC. The encoded protein is CASSGLTANYGYTF.

This clone was recorded a few times. The chain links TRBV28 to TRBJ1-1; D remains ambiguous. V gave up 5 bases and J gave up 8 bases, with 12 bases separating them. Per the germline V gene, CDR1 is MDHEN and CDR2 is SYDVKM. The CDR3 covers 12 residues. The DNA of the CDR3 is TGTGCCAGCAGTCGCAATACTCCCGAAGCTTTCTTT. Its translation is CASSRNTPEAFF.

The gene calls are TRBV5-8 and TRBJ2-3; tentative D call: TRBD2 (6 bases). Germline CDR1 and CDR2: SGHTS and YDEGEE. V was shortened by 4 bases and J by 9 bases, with 12 bases between the two germline ends. The CDR3 spans 12 residues. Here the CDR3 DNA reads TGTGCCAGCAGCCTGGAGGGAAGGACGCAGTATTTT. Translation: CASSLEGRTQYF.

For this clone: The same CDR3 arises from other DNA sequences in this sample as well. This chain joins TRBV6-5 and TRBJ2-5; no firm D call. Trimming shortened V by 0 bases and J by 5 bases, and 10 bases separated the two germline ends. The V gene's germline CDR1 is MNHEY and CDR2 SVGAGI. This CDR3 is 14 amino acids long. The CDR3 nucleotides are TGTGCCAGCAGTTACTCGACTGGTGGTGAGACCCAGTACTTC. It translates to CASSYSTGGETQYF.

The J gene is TRBJ2-2, the V gene TRBV14; 8 bases fit TRBD2. Germline CDR1 is SGHDN and CDR2 is FVKESK. The CDR3 covers 18 residues. J lost 0 bases, V lost 2 bases, and 8 bases had no gene match. CDR3 bases: TGTGCCAGCAGCCAATTTCCCGTAGCGGGACCGAACACCGGGGAGCTGTTTTTT. Its translation: CASSQFPVAGPNTGELFF.

CDR3 sequence: CASTGQFNTGELFF. CDR3 nucleotide sequence: TGTGCCAGCACGGGACAATTTAACACCGGGGAGCTGTTTTTT. This chain links TRBV25-1 with TRBJ2-2; D may be TRBD1 (6 bases). CDR3 length: 14 residues. CDR1 MGHDK and CDR2 SYGVNS come from the germline V gene. The germline V and J ends were trimmed by 7 bases and 2 bases, with 11 bases remaining between them.

The gene calls are TRBV27 and TRBJ1-1; D remains unclear. V lost 7 bases and J 1 base, leaving 13 bases between the germline ends. This CDR3 is 14 amino acids long. Germline-derived CDR1 and CDR2 are MNHEY and SMNVEV (reference sequence). The CDR3 sequence: CASKAAHSNTEAFF. As DNA, the CDR3 is TGTGCCAGCAAAGCTGCCCACTCGAACACTGAAGCTTTCTTT.

Here the CDR3 reads CASSFITAGDTQYF. The CDR3 DNA is TGTGCCAGCAGTTTTATAACCGCAGGAGATACGCAGTATTTT. This chain joins TRBV27 and TRBJ2-3; D is unresolved. Germline V gene data show CDR1 as MNHEY and CDR2 as SMNVEV (reference sequence). CDR3 length: 14 residues. V shed 3 bases and J shed 5 bases, with 12 bases lying between them.

In the case of this clone: At the DNA level, this CDR3 is encoded by other sequences in the same sample as well. The rearrangement links TRBV5-1 to TRBJ1-2; no firm D call. Trimming removed 2 bases from V and 2 bases from J, with 7 bases in between. Per the germline V gene, CDR1 is SGHRS and CDR2 is YFSETQ. This CDR3 comprises 13 residues. For the CDR3, the DNA is TGCGCCAGCAGCTTTGGTGGGAACTATGGCTACACCTTC. This gives the protein CASSFGGNYGYTF. The full variable domain, completed using reference TRBV5-1 and TRBJ1-2, is KAGVTQTPRYLIKTRGQQVTLSCSPISGHRSVSWYQQTPGQGLQFLFEYFSETQRNKGNFPGRFSGRQFSNSRSEMNVSTLELGDSALYLCASSFGGNYGYTFGSGTRLTVV.

The rearrangement uses TRBV28 and TRBJ1-2, with D unresolved. The V end lost 6 bases, the J end lost 3 bases, and 5 bases lay between the germline ends. The CDR3 extends over 11 amino acids. Per the germline V gene, CDR1 is MDHEN and CDR2 is SYDVKM. The CDR3, as DNA: TGTGCCAGCAGGGGTTACTATGGCTACACCTTC. It is translated as CASRGYYGYTF.

The V gene is TRBV7-6, the J gene TRBJ2-7; D is uncertain. V shed 5 bases and J shed 5 bases, with 16 bases lying between them. The CDR3 has 14 residues. Germline V lookup: CDR1 SGHVS, CDR2 FNYEAQ. This chain's CDR3 is CASSLQPQSNEQYF. CDR3 DNA sequence: TGTGCCAGCAGCCTACAGCCTCAGTCAAACGAGCAGTACTTC.